This T cell receptor (beta chain) was sequenced in a study of shared clonotypes between healthy human individuals. As for the study in general: CD8 memory received one plate per donor, CD8 naive two, CD4 memory three and CD4 naive three.

Each replicate PCR on the sorted subsets used about 220 ng DNA (roughly 30,000 T cell genomes). Generated by immunoSEQ multiplex PCR, the TCRdb table keeps only in-frame clones and is missing some. This sample has around 700,000 clones, with around 67% found just once. This clone was recorded many times. The CDR3 has 18 amino acids. V was clipped by 1 base and J by 5 bases; unmatched bases: 16. The V gene's germline CDR1 is SGHRS and CDR2 YFSETQ. Splitting the CD4+ cells yielded a CD45RA+ naive subset and a CD45RA-negative memory subset. The J gene is TRBJ2-5, the V gene TRBV5-1; 8 bases map to TRBD1. The TCR was taken from a woman aged 25 to 39 in good health. The specimen was memory CD4+ T cells sorted from blood. Noted subset: CD45RA-negative fraction. The CDR3 sequence is CASSLIPGGPRQMETQYF. The DNA of the CDR3 is TGCGCCAGCAGCTTGATCCCAGGGGGCCCTAGACAAATGGAGACCCAGTACTTC. Full variable domain (outside the CDR3, taken from reference TRBV5-1 and TRBJ2-5): KAGVTQTPRYLIKTRGQQVTLSCSPISGHRSVSWYQQTPGQGLQFLFEYFSETQRNKGNFPGRFSGRQFSNSRSEMNVSTLELGDSALYLCASSLIPGGPRQMETQYFGPGTRLLVL.